These 8 T cell receptor beta chains originate from one sample sequenced in a study of technical replicates of blood from a few donors. The table came from immunoSEQ multiplex PCR; TCRdb's copy has only in-frame clones and leaves some out. The table shows under 100,000 clones, with 85% to 95% occurring only once. The sequenced sample was T cells isolated from PBMCs. These receptors all stem from a human donor in good health.

V gene TRBV5-1 combines with J gene TRBJ2-1, with TRBD2 matching 10 bases. Germline CDR1 and CDR2: SGHRS and YFSETQ. V lost 4 bases, J lost 0 bases, and 10 bases stayed unmatched. This CDR3 has 18 residues. The CDR3 spells CASSLPGTSVPSYNEQFF. DNA of the CDR3: TGCGCCAGCAGCCTACCTGGGACTAGCGTCCCCTCCTACAATGAGCAGTTCTTC.

This chain joins TRBV9 and TRBJ2-2; 8 bases fit TRBD1. Germline CDR1 reads SGDLS; CDR2 reads YYNGEE. V was clipped by 1 base and J by 0 bases; unmatched bases: 8. The CDR3 runs 18 residues. Here the CDR3 DNA reads TGTGCCAGCAGCGTAAACAGGGGGTTTGCCCCGAACACCGGGGAGCTGTTTTTT. Its protein product is CASSVNRGFAPNTGELFF.

The chain employs TRBV19 and TRBJ2-7, with TRBD2 matching over 7 bases. Germline V gene data show CDR1 as LNHDA and CDR2 as SQIVND (reference sequence). The length of the CDR3 is 15 residues. V was pared by 5 bases and J by 0 bases, with 7 bases of the junction left unmatched. The CDR3 reads CASSSLAGYSYEQYF. CDR3 bases: TGTGCCAGTAGTTCCTTAGCGGGCTACTCCTACGAGCAGTACTTC.

The chain carries TRBV30 and TRBJ1-5; TRBD1 might be the D (5 bases). This CDR3 spans 13 amino acids. The V end lost 2 bases, the J end lost 5 bases, and 10 bases lay between the germline ends. Germline CDR1 reads GTSNPN; CDR2 reads SVGIG (reference sequence). This CDR3 is CAWSPGGYQPQHF. The CDR3 nucleotides read TGTGCCTGGAGTCCGGGGGGTTATCAGCCCCAGCATTTT.

The gene calls are TRBV9 and TRBJ2-1, with 16 bases lining up with TRBD2. The CDR3 length is 20 residues. Germline CDR1 SGDLS, CDR2 YYNGEE. V shed 1 base, J shed 6 bases, and the junction held 13 bases outside the gene matches. The CDR3 nucleotides read TGTGCCAGCAGCGTACCGATTCCCGGGACTAGCGGGAGGGCCCTCAATGAGCAGTTCTTC. Its translation: CASSVPIPGTSGRALNEQFF.

This clone showed up just once. The J gene is TRBJ2-7, the V gene TRBV28; 8 nucleotides match TRBD1. The CDR3 spans 17 residues. V shed 2 bases and J 3 bases; nucleotides not matched to a gene: 12. Germline CDR1 is MDHEN and CDR2 is SYDVKM. The CDR3 region is CASSLAPGQAFLYEQYF. The CDR3, as DNA: TGTGCCAGCAGTTTAGCCCCGGGACAGGCATTCCTCTACGAGCAGTACTTC.

This chain uses TRBV5-1 with TRBJ1-5; a possible D gene is TRBD1 (5 bases). The CDR3 spans 14 residues. Germline V CDR1 and CDR2: SGHRS, YFSETQ. The ends were cut back, 0 bases at V and 4 bases at J, with 8 bases in the middle. The CDR3 bases are TGCGCCAGCAGCTTGGGGGGCGGTAATCAGCCCCAGCATTTT. This codes for CASSLGGGNQPQHF.

V gene TRBV28 combines with J gene TRBJ2-2; TRBD1 might be the D (6 bases). Germline-derived CDR1 and CDR2 are MDHEN and SYDVKM. V was shortened by 3 bases and J by 3 bases, with 11 bases between the two germline ends. The CDR3 covers 15 residues. CDR3: CASSFGQIDTGELFF. In nucleotides, the CDR3 is TGTGCCAGCAGTTTCGGACAGATTGACACCGGGGAGCTGTTTTTT.